These T cell receptor beta chains were read from a single sample in a study of radiotherapy plus CTLA-4 blockade in lung cancer. The repertoire was sequenced with immunoSEQ multiplex PCR; TCRdb's copy has only in-frame clones and lacks some. Of under 35,000 clones in the sample, about 70% are singletons; the top ten hold more than 4.5%. Sequences were derived from peripheral blood, sampled from a patient treated with radiotherapy plus ipilimumab. These receptors were obtained from a human donor with non-small cell lung cancer whose response to radiotherapy plus ipilimumab could not be evaluated. CDR3s include the opening cysteine and the closing phenylalanine or tryptophan. The D gene is left open where the match is weak. Size is stated for part of the rows, as once, few or many counts, or as a class when the clone is expanded.

>TRBJ2-7|.|TRBV28|TRBD1
CASRTGTGDGRVYEQYF
TGTGCCAGCAGAACCGGGACAGGGGACGGGAGAGTCTACGAGCAGTACTTC
>TRBJ1-4|.|TRBV4-1|TRBD1
CASSQDRDSATNEKLFF
TGCGCCAGCAGCCAAGATAGGGACAGCGCAACTAATGAAAAACTGTTTTTT
>TRBJ1-2|.|TRBV18|.
CASSPEGTMGYTF
TGTGCCAGCTCACCGGAAGGGACTATGGGCTACACCTTC
>TRBJ1-4|few|TRBV2|TRBD1
CASRGGTEDNEKLFF
TGTGCCAGCAGAGGCGGGACAGAAGATAATGAAAAACTGTTTTTT
>TRBJ2-7|.|TRBV29-1|TRBD1
CSVRTGTLYEQYF
TGCAGCGTTCGGACAGGGACGCTCTACGAGCAGTACTTC
>TRBJ1-4|.|TRBV28|TRBD1
CASSLTGGTGTGKLFF
TGTGCCAGCAGCCTCACAGGGGGGACAGGGACCGGAAAACTGTTTTTT
>TRBJ1-4|few|TRBV6-6|TRBD1
CASSYGTGAPSEKLFF
TGTGCCAGCAGTTACGGGACAGGGGCCCCTAGCGAAAAACTGTTTTTT
>TRBJ1-2|.|TRBV5-4|.
CASSAYKDKHGYTF
TGTGCCAGCAGCGCCTACAAGGACAAACATGGCTACACCTTC
>TRBJ2-5|.|TRBV18|.
CASSPNQETQYF
TGTGCCAGCTCACCTAACCAAGAGACCCAGTACTTC
>TRBJ2-7|.|TRBV10-3|.
CAISAFQYSGEQYF
TGTGCCATCAGTGCTTTCCAGTATAGCGGCGAGCAGTACTTC
>TRBJ2-5|.|TRBV27|TRBD1
CASSSDEGLQGAPEETQYF
TGTGCCAGCAGTTCGGACGAAGGCCTACAGGGGGCGCCGGAGGAGACCCAGTACTTC
>TRBJ2-2|.|TRBV7-9|.
CASSRIESQGVTGELFF
TGTGCCAGCAGCCGTATTGAGAGTCAGGGTGTAACCGGGGAGCTGTTTTTT
>TRBJ2-3|.|TRBV6-5|TRBD2
CASSYPSGSGTDTQYF
TGTGCCAGCAGTTACCCGAGCGGGAGTGGCACAGATACGCAGTATTTT
>TRBJ1-2|.|TRBV6-5|.
CASSYAETYGYTF
TGTGCCAGCAGTTACGCAGAGACTTATGGCTACACCTTC
>TRBJ2-2|few|TRBV19|.
CASIPRRGWAGELFF
TGTGCCAGTATCCCCCGCCGGGGTTGGGCCGGGGAGCTGTTTTTT
>TRBJ2-7|.|TRBV13|.
CASSLGGSGYEQYF
TGTGCCAGCAGCTTAGGTGGTAGCGGCTACGAGCAGTACTTC
>TRBJ2-1|.|TRBV10-3|TRBD2
CAISESMASGDYNEQFF
TGTGCCATCAGTGAGTCGATGGCTAGCGGAGATTACAATGAGCAGTTCTTC